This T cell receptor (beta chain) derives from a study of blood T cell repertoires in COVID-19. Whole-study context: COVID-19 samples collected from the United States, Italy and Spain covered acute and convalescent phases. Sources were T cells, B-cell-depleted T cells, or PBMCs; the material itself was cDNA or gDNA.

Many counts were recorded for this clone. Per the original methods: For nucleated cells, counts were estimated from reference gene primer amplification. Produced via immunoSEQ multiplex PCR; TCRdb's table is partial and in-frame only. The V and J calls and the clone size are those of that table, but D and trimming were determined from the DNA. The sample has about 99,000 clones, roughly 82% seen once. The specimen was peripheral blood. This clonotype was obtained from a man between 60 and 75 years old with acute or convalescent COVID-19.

In nucleotides, the CDR3 is TGCGCCAGCAGCCAATTTAGCGGGGACTCCTACGAGCAGTACTTC. This gives the protein CASSQFSGDSYEQYF. The genes are TRBV4-1 and TRBJ2-7; 8 nucleotides match TRBD2. The V segment lost 2 bases and the J segment 0 bases; nucleotides outside the gene matches: 3. Germline V gives CDR1 MGHRA, CDR2 YSYEKL. The CDR3 extends over 15 amino acids.